These T cell receptor beta chains were read from a single sample in a study of T-cell reconstitution after alpha-beta-depleted transplantation in children. In TCRdb, the PCR reads were re-called with MiXCR into one record per CDR3 protein. The table has about 980,000 distinct CDR3 sequences, 25% to 30% seen once. The input for sequencing was PBMCs, mostly from graft donor cells, taken 360 days after TCRalphabeta/CD19-depleted stem cell transplant. Every receptor here comes from a boy under two years old who had a stem cell transplant for SCID, so the T cells may come from the graft donor. The CDR3 runs from the conserved cysteine through the conserved F or W. Fields, in order: D gene, V gene, J gene, clone size, CDR3 protein, CDR3 DNA. The D gene is left open where the match is weak. Clone size is shown for a subset of rows, as once, few, many or a class of expanded clone.

>-|TRBV4-3|TRBJ1-3|few
CASSQDRGTGNTIYF
TGCGCCAGCAGCCAAGACAGGGGAACCGGAAACACCATATATTTT
>-|TRBV5-1|TRBJ2-3|few
CASHPKGADTDTQYF
TGCGCCAGCCACCCCAAAGGAGCTGACACAGATACGCAGTATTTT
>-|TRBV18|TRBJ2-4|-
CASSQLPTLAKNIQYF
TGTGCCAGCTCTCAATTACCGACTCTAGCCAAAAACATTCAGTACTTC
>-|TRBV5-1|TRBJ2-1|few
CASSLGEGVPRYNEQFF
TGCGCCAGCAGCTTGGGTGAAGGGGTCCCCCGGTACAATGAGCAGTTCTTC
>-|TRBV10-1|TRBJ2-2|few
CASSALLTGTLPGELFF
TGCGCCAGCAGTGCCCTGTTGACAGGAACCCTTCCCGGGGAGCTGTTTTTT
>-|TRBV7-9|TRBJ2-7|-
CASSLKPGGLFSYEQYF
TGTGCCAGCAGCTTAAAGCCAGGGGGGCTTTTCTCCTACGAGCAGTACTTC
>-|TRBV4-2|TRBJ1-2|few
CASSQESGSGYTF
TGTGCCAGCAGCCAAGAATCCGGGTCTGGCTACACCTTC
>TRBD2|TRBV15|TRBJ2-3|few
CATSSGTSRTDTQYF
TGTGCCACCAGCAGCGGGACTAGCCGCACAGATACGCAGTATTTT
>-|TRBV11-1|TRBJ2-7|-
CASSLADLGAQPYEQYF
TGTGCCAGCAGCTTAGCAGATCTCGGGGCACAGCCCTACGAGCAGTACTTC
>-|TRBV28|TRBJ1-4|few
CASSFRGPATNEKLFF
TGTGCCAGCAGTTTCCGGGGGCCGGCAACTAATGAAAAACTGTTTTTT
>-|TRBV7-8|TRBJ1-1|few
CASSLGTAPRNTEAFF
TGTGCCAGCAGCTTAGGGACAGCCCCGAGGAACACTGAAGCTTTCTTT
>-|TRBV28|TRBJ2-5|-
CASSPALFLASRGSETQYF
TGTGCCAGCAGCCCGGCTCTCTTTCTAGCGTCGCGGGGCTCGGAGACCCAGTACTTC
>-|TRBV28|TRBJ1-1|few
CASSLWTGSMNTEAFF
TGTGCCAGCAGTTTATGGACCGGGTCAATGAACACTGAAGCTTTCTTT
>TRBD1|TRBV28|TRBJ2-7|few
CASSLYRGYMNEQYF
TGTGCCAGCAGTTTATACAGGGGGTATATGAACGAGCAGTACTTC
>-|TRBV29-1|TRBJ2-7|few
CSAQTGPGYEQYF
TGCAGCGCACAAACAGGCCCCGGGTACGAGCAGTACTTC